The entry below describes one T cell receptor (beta chain). Its specificity is not known. Profiled with immunoSEQ multiplex PCR; TCRdb holds only in-frame clones, not every one. The sample includes 80,000 or so clones, about 90% seen only once; the top ten take less than 1.6%. V was clipped by 2 bases and J by 8 bases, with 8 bases between them. This CDR3 is 12 amino acids long. Per the germline V gene, CDR1 is SGHTA and CDR2 is FQGTGA. This specimen belongs to a study of T cell responses to AZD1222 COVID-19 vaccine. Overall study results and limits: Clonal diversity was possibly underestimated, and white British individuals and females predominated among donors. None of the repertoires were sampled until the peak T cell response had passed.

The sample was peripheral blood, taken on day 0 of AZD1222 vaccination. This chain joins TRBV7-3 and TRBJ2-3; no reliable D call. The sequence was collected from an adult in good health. CDR3 sequence: CASSLLGSTQYF. The CDR3 DNA reads as TGTGCCAGCAGCTTACTAGGCTCTACGCAGTATTTT.